Presented here are 32 T cell receptor beta chains from one specimen sequenced in a study of blood T cells in healthy people across ages. A second about 6 to 11 cycle PCR used barcoded and J-beta primers. MiXCR was run by TCRdb on the 5' RACE reads, yielding one entry per CDR3 protein. The table records 540,000 or so distinct CDR3 sequences, under 30% of them present only once. The sample was also reused in another study, on T cells of mothers and their children.

Sequencing was done on a sample of blood. The receptors were gathered from a boy aged 10-17 years in good health.

This clonotype has a handful of counts. This chain connects TRBV20-1 to TRBJ1-5; 9 nucleotides align to TRBD1. Trimming cost V 6 bases and J 1 base; bases outside gene matches: 13. Germline CDR1 DFQATT, CDR2 SNEGSKA (reference sequence). This CDR3 has 17 residues. CDR3 sequence reads: CSATGTGIIGSNQPQHF. CDR3 DNA sequence: TGCAGTGCCACCGGGACAGGGATCATAGGGAGCAATCAGCCCCAGCATTTT.

The rearrangement uses TRBV19 and TRBJ2-1; perhaps TRBD2 as D (7 bases). The germline V gene has CDR1 LNHDA and CDR2 SQIVND (reference sequence). Trimming pared 3 bases from V and 6 bases from J, leaving 15 bases between. CDR3 length: 15 residues. CDR3 loop: CASSIKGGAGNEQFF. The DNA for the CDR3 is TGTGCCAGTAGTATTAAGGGGGGGGCAGGCAATGAGCAGTTCTTC.

DNA of the CDR3: TGTGCCAGCAGTCCGAGACTAGCGGGAGGGCCCAATGAGCAGTTCTTC. Protein: CASSPRLAGGPNEQFF. This chain joins TRBV27 and TRBJ2-5; 14 bases line up with TRBD2. The DNA end favors TRBJ2-1, so the J call may be wrong. Germline CDR1 and CDR2: MNHEY and SMNVEV (reference sequence). The CDR3 is 16 residues long.

The chain links TRBV10-3 to TRBJ1-2; D gene uncertain. Germline CDR1 ENHRY, CDR2 SYGVKD. Trimming removed 4 bases from V and 3 bases from J, with 15 bases in between. The CDR3 sequence is 15 residues long. CDR3 sequence reads: CAISVLAYPYYGYTF. The CDR3 coding sequence is TGTGCCATCAGTGTGTTAGCCTACCCCTACTATGGCTACACCTTC.

V gene TRBV20-1 combines with J gene TRBJ1-5; D perhaps matches TRBD1 (5 bases). Germline assignment: CDR1 DFQATT and CDR2 SNEGSKA (reference sequence). This CDR3 is built from 13 residues. Trimming took 2 bases from V and 7 from J, leaving 12 bases between them. The CDR3 is CSARRGTGQPQHF. The CDR3 bases are TGCAGTGCTAGACGGGGGACGGGGCAGCCCCAGCATTTT.

The chain has TRBV3-1 and TRBJ1-1, with D hard to call. Trimming removed 2 bases at V and 1 base at J, with 11 bases between. The CDR3 contains 15 residues. Germline CDR1 reads LGHDT; CDR2 reads YNNKEL (reference sequence). The CDR3 is CASSQPGPGNTEAFF. The CDR3 region has the DNA TGTGCCAGCAGCCAACCCGGGCCCGGGAACACTGAAGCTTTCTTT.

This clonotype occurred a few times. The chain links TRBV2 to TRBJ1-2, with 7 bases that match TRBD1. V lost 8 bases to trimming and J lost 7 bases; unmatched junction nucleotides: 4. This CDR3 has 11 residues. The germline V gene encodes CDR1 SNHLY and CDR2 FYNNEI. In DNA, the CDR3 is TGTGCCAGCGACAGGGTTTCTGGCTACACCTTC. Translation: CASDRVSGYTF.

In this sample, this clonotype turned up a few times. The chain employs TRBV7-2 and TRBJ1-4; TRBD1 aligns across 7 bases. Germline CDR1 SGHTA, CDR2 FQGNSA. There are 18 residues in the CDR3. V was clipped by 6 bases and J by 6 bases; unmatched bases: 19. The CDR3 DNA is TGTGCCAGCAGGCAGACAGGGCCCCGAATTAACCCGTATGAAAAACTGTTTTTT. Encoded protein: CASRQTGPRINPYEKLFF.

The chain recombines TRBV20-1 with TRBJ2-4, with 8 positions matching TRBD1. V shed 6 bases, J shed 2 bases, and the junction held 9 bases outside the gene matches. The CDR3 length is 15 residues. Germline V CDR1 and CDR2: DFQATT, SNEGSKA (reference sequence). For the CDR3, the DNA is TGCAGTGCCGACGACGGACAGGGCACCAAAAACATTCAGTACTTC. Protein product: CSADDGQGTKNIQYF.

This clonotype occurred a few times. The CDR3 region has the DNA TGTGCCAGCAGTTTTGGCCCCAAGGGCATTACAGCTTACGAGCAGTACTTC. Translation gives CASSFGPKGITAYEQYF. The chain joins TRBV27 to TRBJ2-7; no firm D call. This CDR3 has 17 amino acids. Germline V lookup: CDR1 MNHEY, CDR2 SMNVEV (reference sequence). V was trimmed by 3 bases and J by 4 bases, leaving 22 bases between them.

A few counts support this clonotype. The gene calls are TRBV11-2 and TRBJ2-6, with D uncertain. This CDR3 contains 15 residues. Germline values: CDR1 SGHAT, CDR2 FQNNGV. The V end was cut by 5 bases, the J end by 2 bases, with 10 bases between. The CDR3 sequence: CASSQHITGANVLTF. The CDR3 nucleotides are TGTGCCAGCAGCCAACACATCACTGGGGCCAACGTCCTGACTTTC.

This clonotype was found once. V gene TRBV5-1 combines with J gene TRBJ2-1; no definite D call. V was cut by 6 bases and J by 1 base, with 17 bases left in between. The CDR3 consists of 16 residues. The germline gives CDR1 SGHRS, CDR2 YFSETQ. CDR3 sequence (DNA): TGCGCCAGCACCCGTCCCGTGGCCGGGTCCTACAATGAGCAGTTCTTC. This translates into CASTRPVAGSYNEQFF. The full variable domain, rest sourced from reference TRBV5-1 and TRBJ2-1, is KAGVTQTPRYLIKTRGQQVTLSCSPISGHRSVSWYQQTPGQGLQFLFEYFSETQRNKGNFPGRFSGRQFSNSRSEMNVSTLELGDSALYLCASTRPVAGSYNEQFFGPGTRLTVL.

The rearrangement links TRBV4-1 to TRBJ2-3, with D possibly being TRBD1 (6 bases). The CDR3 runs 14 residues. V lost 3 bases and J lost 3, with 10 bases in between. Germline values: CDR1 MGHRA, CDR2 YSYEKL. CDR3 loop: CASSQQQGTDTQYF. CDR3 DNA: TGCGCCAGCAGCCAGCAACAGGGTACAGATACGCAGTATTTT.

Only a few counts were recorded for this clonotype. The chain couples TRBV27 to TRBJ2-1; 7 nucleotides agree with TRBD2. The DNA end is more similar to TRBJ2-5, so the J call may be wrong. The CDR3 spans 14 residues. Germline values: CDR1 MNHEY, CDR2 SMNVEV (reference sequence). CDR3 in DNA: TGTGCCAGCAGAAGCGGGGCAGGGCGCGAGACCCAGTACTTC. Amino acid sequence: CASRSGAGRETQYF.

V is TRBV11-1 and J is TRBJ2-5; D is perhaps TRBD2 (5 bases). The CDR3 is 15 amino acids. V lost 0 bases to trimming and J lost 2 bases, with 10 bases between them. Germline V gene data show CDR1 as SGHAT and CDR2 as FQDESV (reference sequence). DNA of the CDR3: TGTGCCAGCAGCTTAGCGCACGGGGTACAAGAGACCCAGTACTTC. Its protein product is CASSLAHGVQETQYF.

The chain carries TRBV13 and TRBJ2-3, with a tentative D call TRBD2 (6 bases). This CDR3 spans 16 amino acids. Germline assignment: CDR1 PRHDT and CDR2 FYEKMQ (reference sequence). V was trimmed by 0 bases and J by 4 bases, leaving 14 bases between them. CDR3 protein: CASSLGGRPGPDTQYF. The CDR3 nucleotides read TGTGCCAGCAGCTTAGGGGGGAGGCCAGGACCAGATACGCAGTATTTT.

The genes are TRBV13 and TRBJ2-7; TRBD2 matches at 11 bases. J lost 10 bases, V lost 5 bases, and 7 bases had no gene match. The CDR3 covers 13 residues. Germline CDR1 PRHDT, CDR2 FYEKMQ (reference sequence). CDR3 in amino acids: CASSLLLAGAQYF. The CDR3 nucleotides are TGTGCCAGCAGCCTCCTACTAGCGGGAGCCCAGTACTTC.

V and J are TRBV10-3 and TRBJ1-5, with TRBD1 matching 7 bases. Trimming cost V 3 bases and J 2 bases; bases outside gene matches: 10. The CDR3 contains 17 residues. Germline loops: CDR1 ENHRY, CDR2 SYGVKD. CDR3 in amino acids: CAISDPRLDRGNQPQHF. CDR3 bases: TGTGCCATCAGTGACCCGCGACTCGACAGGGGCAATCAGCCCCAGCATTTT.

This clonotype was observed a few times. This rearrangement joins TRBV20-1 to TRBJ1-4; 10 nucleotides match TRBD1. Germline V gene sequence: CDR1 DFQATT, CDR2 SNEGSKA (reference sequence). Trimming at V came to 5 bases and at J to 0 bases, leaving 9 bases not matched to a gene. The CDR3 contains 17 residues. CDR3 in amino acids: CSAPIDRGHATNEKLFF. The CDR3 region has the DNA TGCAGTGCTCCTATTGACAGGGGGCACGCAACTAATGAAAAACTGTTTTTT.

This clonotype appeared a few times. The chain is built from TRBV2 and TRBJ2-1, with TRBD2 matching 10 bases. Germline V lookup: CDR1 SNHLY, CDR2 FYNNEI. The CDR3 is made up of 15 amino acids. V was pared by 6 bases and J by 4 bases, with 6 bases of the junction left unmatched. The CDR3 reads CASRAGLAAYNEQFF. The CDR3 DNA reads as TGTGCCAGCAGGGCTGGACTAGCGGCTTACAATGAGCAGTTCTTC.

The chain joins TRBV13 to TRBJ2-7; a possible D gene is TRBD1 (6 bases). Germline values: CDR1 PRHDT, CDR2 FYEKMQ (reference sequence). V shed 4 bases and J shed 5 bases, with 12 bases lying between them. This CDR3 has 13 residues. DNA of the CDR3: TGTGCCAGCAGCTCGTACAGGGTCCACGAGCAGTACTTC. As protein: CASSSYRVHEQYF.

The chain recombines TRBV19 with TRBJ1-6; 7 positions agree with TRBD1. Germline V gene data show CDR1 as LNHDA and CDR2 as SQIVND (reference sequence). With V trimmed by 6 bases and J by 4 bases, 6 bases remained unmatched. This CDR3 spans 15 amino acids. This CDR3 is CASRRTGDYNSPLHF. For the CDR3, the DNA is TGTGCCAGTAGGAGGACAGGTGATTATAATTCACCCCTCCACTTT. The full variable domain, in which reference TRBV19 and TRBJ1-6 provide the parts outside the CDR3, is DGGITQSPKYLFRKEGQNVTLSCEQNLNHDAMYWYRQDPGQGLRLIYYSQIVNDFQKGDIAEGYSVSREKKESFPLTVTSAQKNPTAFYLCASRRTGDYNSPLHFGNGTRLTVT.

This clonotype has a count of ten or more. V gene TRBV4-3 combines with J gene TRBJ2-1; 12 positions agree with TRBD2. The junction had 7 bases not matched to a gene; V was cut back by 4 bases and J by 0 bases. Germline loops: CDR1 LGHNA, CDR2 YSLEER. The CDR3 runs 18 residues. Here the CDR3 reads CASSPHETSGSSYNEQFF. CDR3 coding DNA: TGCGCCAGCAGCCCCCACGAGACTAGCGGGAGCTCCTACAATGAGCAGTTCTTC.

This clonotype appeared a few times. V is TRBV29-1 and J is TRBJ2-3; the D gene is possibly TRBD2 (5 bases). CDR1 SQVTM and CDR2 ANQGSEA come from the germline V gene. The CDR3 sequence is 14 residues long. V was clipped by 6 bases and J by 12 bases, with 25 bases between them. DNA for the CDR3: TGCAGCGTGTCGTTCCGAGCGGTGGGAGATATACAGTATTTT. It specifies CSVSFRAVGDIQYF.

This chain connects TRBV7-2 to TRBJ1-1; D unclear. CDR1 SGHTA and CDR2 FQGNSA come from the germline V gene. CDR3 length: 14 residues. V dropped 4 bases and J dropped 10 bases, with 19 bases sitting between them. The CDR3 is CASSSPTGRNRAFF. DNA for the CDR3: TGTGCCAGCAGCTCCCCGACCGGAAGGAATCGAGCTTTCTTT.

The chain has TRBV4-1 and TRBJ1-6, with D unresolved. The germline V and J ends were trimmed by 4 bases and 14 bases, with 15 bases remaining between them. Looked up from germline, CDR1 is MGHRA and CDR2 is YSYEKL. The CDR3 has 13 amino acids. The chain's CDR3 is CASSPSTFVALHF. The CDR3 DNA reads as TGCGCCAGCAGCCCTTCGACATTTGTGGCCCTCCACTTT.

This clonotype has more than one count but fewer than ten. The V gene is TRBV12-3 or TRBV12-4, the J gene TRBJ2-6, with D hard to call. The CDR3 is 16 amino acids. Trimming stripped 9 bases from V and 4 bases from J, with 19 bases between. Here the CDR3 reads CASTTLGGRGANVLTF. The DNA of the CDR3 is TGTGCCAGTACAACTTTGGGCGGTCGAGGGGCCAACGTCCTGACTTTC.

In nucleotides, the CDR3 is TGTGCCAGTGGGGACCTGACGCAGTATTTT. This translates into CASGDLTQYF. The V call is TRBV6-5, the J call TRBJ2-3; D is perhaps TRBD1 or TRBD2 (5 bases each). Germline CDR1 MNHEY, CDR2 SVGAGI. The length of the CDR3 is 10 residues. V lost 9 bases and J 9 bases, leaving 10 bases between the germline ends.

The chain combines TRBV20-1 with TRBJ1-5; D is uncertain. Trimming pared 3 bases from V and 3 bases from J, leaving 9 bases between. The CDR3 is 13 residues long. Germline V gives CDR1 DFQATT, CDR2 SNEGSKA (reference sequence). The CDR3 DNA sequence: TGCAGTGCTAGGTCCGGGGTCAATCAGCCCCAGCATTTT. Amino acid sequence: CSARSGVNQPQHF.

The chain employs TRBV4-1 and TRBJ2-1; no definite D call. The CDR3 covers 14 residues. Germline V lookup: CDR1 MGHRA, CDR2 YSYEKL. Deletions cut 2 bases from V and 7 bases from J, with 12 bases between. The CDR3 DNA is TGCGCCAGCAGCCAACCGCGGAGTTCGAATGAGCAGTTCTTC. Translating gives CASSQPRSSNEQFF.

This clonotype showed up many times. The J gene is TRBJ2-5, the V gene TRBV4-1, with D possibly being TRBD2 (6 bases). The CDR3 consists of 15 residues. Trimming took off 4 bases at V and 2 bases at J, with 14 bases between the two ends. The germline V gene encodes CDR1 MGHRA and CDR2 YSYEKL. The CDR3 region has the DNA TGCGCCAGCAGCCTGGGCCGGGACTCACAAGAGACCCAGTACTTC. It specifies CASSLGRDSQETQYF.

This clonotype has only a few counts. The chain uses TRBV30 and TRBJ2-1, with 7 bases that match TRBD2. The length of the CDR3 is 14 residues. Unmatched junction bases numbered 10, after V lost 5 bases and J lost 6 bases. Germline V gives CDR1 GTSNPN, CDR2 SVGIG (reference sequence). The CDR3 protein is CAWDRDYLGNEQFF. Here the CDR3 DNA reads TGTGCCTGGGACCGGGACTACCTGGGCAATGAGCAGTTCTTC.